The source of this T cell receptor (beta chain) is a study of blood T cell repertoires in COVID-19. Study in general: Sample material is recorded as cDNA or gDNA derived from T cells, B-cell-depleted T cells, or PBMCs.

Authors' data handling: Nucleated cell number was recorded as an estimate derived from reference gene primer amplification. Clones were read by immunoSEQ multiplex PCR, and TCRdb kept only the in-frame ones, dropping some. V, J and clone size are taken as reported in that table, and D and trimming were inferred from the DNA itself. The sample yields approximately 160,000 clones, around 84% seen once. Sample: peripheral blood. This clonotype originated in a woman at least 80 years old with acute or convalescent COVID-19.

CDR3 loop: CASSLKQNTEAFF. The CDR3 DNA reads TGCGCCAGCAGCTTGAAACAGAACACTGAAGCTTTCTTT. The chain uses TRBV5-1 and TRBJ1-1; no reliable D call. With 1 base removed from V and 1 base from J, the gap between germline ends came to 5 bases. The CDR3 is 13 residues long. The germline gives CDR1 SGHRS, CDR2 YFSETQ.